This TCR beta chain was observed in a study of cytomegalovirus exposure and HLA in healthy donors. Study-level findings and limits: Apparent HLA restriction characterized most CMV-associated TCR beta chains in a later analysis. Later on, an analysis tied 15,000 to 20,000 TCR beta sequences to HLA alleles at 0.05 false discovery rate.

The PCR made use of 60 Vbeta and 13 Jbeta primers. Profiling relied on immunoSEQ multiplex PCR, and the TCRdb table lists in-frame clones only, not all of them. The sample yields 150,000 to 200,000 clones, approximately 80% seen once. The CDR3 totals 15 residues. Trimming shortened V by 0 bases and J by 2 bases, and 9 bases separated the two germline ends. Germline CDR1 is SGHNT and CDR2 is YYREEE (reference sequence). Of note for this clone: The antigen is undetermined.

The sequenced sample was PBMCs. The sequence came from a girl aged 10-17 years in good health and CMV-seropositive. V usage is TRBV5-4 and J usage is TRBJ2-1, with D maybe TRBD1 (5 bases). CDR3 coding DNA: TGTGCCAGCAGCTTGGGGGGCACCACCTACAATGAGCAGTTCTTC. Amino acids: CASSLGGTTYNEQFF.